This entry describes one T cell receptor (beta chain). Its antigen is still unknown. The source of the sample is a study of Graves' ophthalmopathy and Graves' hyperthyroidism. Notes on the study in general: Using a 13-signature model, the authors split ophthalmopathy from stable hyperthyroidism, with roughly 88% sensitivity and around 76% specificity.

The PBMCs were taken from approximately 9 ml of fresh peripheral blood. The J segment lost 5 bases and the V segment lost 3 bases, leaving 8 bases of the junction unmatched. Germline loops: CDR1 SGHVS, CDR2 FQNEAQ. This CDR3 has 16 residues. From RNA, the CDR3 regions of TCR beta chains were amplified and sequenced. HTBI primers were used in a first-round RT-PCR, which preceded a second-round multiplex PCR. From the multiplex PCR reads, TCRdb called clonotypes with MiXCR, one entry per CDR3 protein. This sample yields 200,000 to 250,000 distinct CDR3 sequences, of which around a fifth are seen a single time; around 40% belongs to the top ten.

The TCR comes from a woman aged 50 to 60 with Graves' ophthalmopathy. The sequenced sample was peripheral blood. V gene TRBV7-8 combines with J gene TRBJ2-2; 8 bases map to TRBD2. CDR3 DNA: TGTGCCAGCAGCTTGACGGGAGGGCCCGGAACCGGGGAGCTGTTTTTT. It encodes CASSLTGGPGTGELFF.